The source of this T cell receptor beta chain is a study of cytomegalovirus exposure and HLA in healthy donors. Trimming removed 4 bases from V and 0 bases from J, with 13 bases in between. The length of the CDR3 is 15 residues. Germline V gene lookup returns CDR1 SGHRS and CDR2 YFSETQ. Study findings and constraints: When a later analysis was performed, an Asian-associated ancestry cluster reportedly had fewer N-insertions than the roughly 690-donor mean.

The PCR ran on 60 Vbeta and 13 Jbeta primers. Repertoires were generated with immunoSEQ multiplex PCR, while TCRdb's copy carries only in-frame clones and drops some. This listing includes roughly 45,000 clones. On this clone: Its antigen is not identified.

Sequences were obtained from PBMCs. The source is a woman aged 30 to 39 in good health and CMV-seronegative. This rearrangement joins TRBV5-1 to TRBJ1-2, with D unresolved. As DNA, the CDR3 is TGCGCCAGCAGCCTTACGGGAGACGCTAACTATGGCTACACCTTC. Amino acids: CASSLTGDANYGYTF. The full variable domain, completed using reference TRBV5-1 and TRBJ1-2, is KAGVTQTPRYLIKTRGQQVTLSCSPISGHRSVSWYQQTPGQGLQFLFEYFSETQRNKGNFPGRFSGRQFSNSRSEMNVSTLELGDSALYLCASSLTGDANYGYTFGSGTRLTVV.